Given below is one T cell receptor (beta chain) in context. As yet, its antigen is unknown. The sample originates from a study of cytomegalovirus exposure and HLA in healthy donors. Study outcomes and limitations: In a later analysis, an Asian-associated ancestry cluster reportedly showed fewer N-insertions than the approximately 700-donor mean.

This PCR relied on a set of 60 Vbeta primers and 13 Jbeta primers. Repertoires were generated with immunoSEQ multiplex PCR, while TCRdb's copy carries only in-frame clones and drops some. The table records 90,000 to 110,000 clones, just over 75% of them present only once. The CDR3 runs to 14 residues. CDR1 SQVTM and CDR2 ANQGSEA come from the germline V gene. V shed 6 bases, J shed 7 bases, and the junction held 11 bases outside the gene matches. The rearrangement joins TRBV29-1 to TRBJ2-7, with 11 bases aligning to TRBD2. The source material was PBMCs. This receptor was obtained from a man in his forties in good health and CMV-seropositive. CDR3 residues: CSVDLSGGADEQYF. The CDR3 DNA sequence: TGCAGCGTGGACCTTAGCGGGGGGGCCGATGAGCAGTACTTC.